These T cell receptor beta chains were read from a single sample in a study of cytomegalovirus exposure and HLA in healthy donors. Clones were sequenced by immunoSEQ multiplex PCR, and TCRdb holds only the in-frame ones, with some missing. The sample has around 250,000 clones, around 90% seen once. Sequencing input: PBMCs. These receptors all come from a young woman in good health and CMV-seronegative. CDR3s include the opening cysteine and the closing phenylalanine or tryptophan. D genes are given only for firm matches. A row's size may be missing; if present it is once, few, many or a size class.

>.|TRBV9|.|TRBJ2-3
CASDRFGDTDTQYF
TGTGCCAGCGATAGATTCGGTGACACAGATACGCAGTATTTT
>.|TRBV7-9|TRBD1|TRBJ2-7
CASSPGQGLLDEQYF
TGTGCCAGCAGCCCGGGACAGGGACTCCTGGACGAGCAGTACTTC
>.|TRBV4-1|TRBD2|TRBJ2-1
CASSQPGTSGDNEQFF
TGCGCCAGCAGCCAACCCGGGACTAGCGGTGACAATGAGCAGTTCTTC
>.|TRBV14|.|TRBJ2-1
CASNQGAEQFF
TGTGCCAGCAACCAAGGGGCTGAGCAGTTCTTC
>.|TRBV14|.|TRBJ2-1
CATGLGYNEQFF
TGTGCCACCGGGCTGGGATACAATGAGCAGTTCTTC
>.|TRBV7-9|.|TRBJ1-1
CASSLERLNTEAFF
TGTGCCAGCAGCCTCGAGAGGTTGAACACTGAAGCTTTCTTT
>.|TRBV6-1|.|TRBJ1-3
CASSVLARDLSGNTIYF
TGTGCCAGCAGTGTCCTTGCCAGGGACTTGAGCGGAAACACCATATATTTT
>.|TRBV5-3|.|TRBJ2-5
CARSQPPRASETQYF
TGTGCCAGAAGCCAACCTCCCAGGGCTTCAGAGACCCAGTACTTC
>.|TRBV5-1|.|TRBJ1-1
CASSFRAGPLNTEAFF
TGCGCCAGCAGCTTTCGGGCAGGGCCCCTGAACACTGAAGCTTTCTTT
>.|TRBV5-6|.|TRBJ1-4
CASSLGTNEKLFF
TGTGCCAGCAGCTTAGGAACTAATGAAAAACTGTTTTTT
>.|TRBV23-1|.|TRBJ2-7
CASSLGDFSFPYEQYF
TGCGCCAGCAGTCTAGGGGATTTCTCCTTCCCCTACGAGCAGTACTTC
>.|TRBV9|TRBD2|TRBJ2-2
CASSAGTSGTGELFF
TGTGCCAGCAGTGCCGGGACTAGCGGGACCGGGGAGCTGTTTTTT
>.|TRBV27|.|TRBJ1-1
CASSAQFGTEAFF
TGTGCCAGCAGTGCCCAATTTGGCACTGAAGCTTTCTTT
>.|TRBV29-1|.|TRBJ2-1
CSVSGRSSYNEQFF
TGCAGCGTATCTGGCCGGAGCTCCTACAATGAGCAGTTCTTC
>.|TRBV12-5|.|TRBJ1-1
CASGDGAYRNTEAFF
TGTGCTAGTGGGGACGGGGCGTACCGAAACACTGAAGCTTTCTTT
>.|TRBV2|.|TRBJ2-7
CASSGRERVYEQYF
TGTGCCAGCAGTGGACGGGAGAGGGTCTACGAGCAGTACTTC
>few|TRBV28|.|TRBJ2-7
CASSSSGVYEQYF
TGTGCCAGCAGTTCGTCGGGAGTCTACGAGCAGTACTTC
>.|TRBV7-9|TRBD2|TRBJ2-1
CASSLLAGGANEQFF
TGTGCCAGCAGCTTACTAGCGGGAGGGGCTAATGAGCAGTTCTTC
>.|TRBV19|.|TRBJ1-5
CASSISLDRPQHF
TGTGCCAGTAGTATATCCCTCGATCGGCCCCAGCATTTT
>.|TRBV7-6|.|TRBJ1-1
CASKGGSSTEAFF
TGTGCCAGCAAGGGGGGATCCTCCACTGAAGCTTTCTTT
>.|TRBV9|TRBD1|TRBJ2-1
CASSAQTGDDEQFF
TGTGCCAGCAGCGCCCAGACAGGGGATGATGAGCAGTTCTTC
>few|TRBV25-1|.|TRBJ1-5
CASSDTGVGSNQPQHF
TGTGCCAGCAGTGATACGGGTGTGGGTAGCAATCAGCCCCAGCATTTT
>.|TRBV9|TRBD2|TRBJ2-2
CASSVGLAGNTGELFF
TGTGCCAGCAGCGTAGGACTAGCGGGGAACACCGGGGAGCTGTTTTTT